These 10 T cell receptor beta chains were all obtained from the same sample, sequenced in a study of blood T cells in healthy people across ages. Primed by a sample-barcoded 5' primer and a J-beta primer mix, a second PCR proceeded for about 7 to 12 cycles. TCRdb called the 5' RACE reads again in MiXCR, with one record for every CDR3 protein. The sample carries some 780,000 distinct CDR3 sequences, around three fifths recorded once. The sample consisted of blood. These receptors all stem from a man between 40 and 49 years old in good health.

This chain joins TRBV5-1 and TRBJ1-3; 7 positions match TRBD1. This CDR3 has 14 amino acids. CDR1 SGHRS and CDR2 YFSETQ come from the germline V gene. V shed 1 base, J shed 7 bases, and the junction held 5 bases outside the gene matches. The CDR3 reads CASSLSGTENTIYF. CDR3 coding DNA: TGCGCCAGCAGCTTGTCCGGGACAGAGAACACCATATATTTT.

This clonotype was found a few times. The chain uses TRBV6-6 and TRBJ2-1; unclear D gene. The germline V gene has CDR1 MNHNY and CDR2 SVGAGI (reference sequence). V lost 4 bases to trimming and J lost 5 bases, with 12 bases between them. CDR3 length equals 14 residues. This CDR3 reads CASSFEVNNNEQFF. The CDR3 DNA is TGTGCCAGCAGTTTTGAGGTCAACAACAATGAGCAGTTCTTC.

The chain is built from TRBV7-9 and TRBJ1-5; no clear D. The CDR3 is 18 amino acids. The germline CDR1 and CDR2 sequences are SEHNR and FQNEAQ (reference sequence). V was cut by 4 bases and J by 1 base, with 20 bases left in between. The CDR3 loop is CASSWASRNPPSNQPQHF. The CDR3 DNA follows: TGTGCCAGCAGCTGGGCCTCACGGAACCCTCCAAGCAATCAGCCCCAGCATTTT.

The chain is built from TRBV7-2 and TRBJ2-3; D might be TRBD1 or TRBD2, each matching 5 bases. The ends were cut back, 1 base at V and 1 base at J, with 9 bases in the middle. The CDR3 has 15 amino acids. CDR1 is SGHTA, CDR2 FQGNSA, per germline. The CDR3 reads CASSLVGDRTDTQYF. The CDR3 bases are TGTGCCAGCAGCTTAGTCGGGGACCGCACAGATACGCAGTATTTT.

The chain joins TRBV7-2 to TRBJ2-5, with 7 bases identical to TRBD1. The CDR3 spans 11 residues. With 1 base clipped from V and 11 bases from J, the junction kept 1 base outside the gene matches. Germline CDR1 and CDR2: SGHTA and FQGNSA. The CDR3 is CASSLVDRQYF. In DNA form, the CDR3 reads TGTGCCAGCAGCTTAGTGGACAGGCAGTACTTC.

A few counts support this clonotype. The chain joins TRBV6-2 or TRBV6-3 to TRBJ2-5; 7 bases line up with TRBD2. The end of the DNA is better explained by TRBJ2-7, so the J call may be wrong. The CDR3 runs to 14 residues. Germline V CDR1 and CDR2: MNHEY, SVGEGT. The CDR3 loop reads CASRSAGVGYEQYF. CDR3 nucleotides: TGTGCCAGCAGGTCGGCGGGAGTAGGCTACGAGCAGTACTTC.

As to this clonotype: A read error may explain this, as a much larger clone is one base away. V usage is TRBV7-2 and J usage is TRBJ2-7; perhaps TRBD2 as D (5 bases). This CDR3 has 13 residues. CDR1 SGHTA and CDR2 FQGNSA come from the germline V gene. V lost 5 bases, J lost 3 bases, and 11 bases lay in between. Written as DNA, the CDR3 is TGTACCAGCAGCCGCGGTGGAGGCTACGAGCAGTACTTC. It is translated as CTSSRGGGYEQYF.

This rearrangement joins TRBV7-8 to TRBJ2-7, with D possibly being TRBD1 (5 bases). The CDR3 extends over 15 amino acids. CDR1 is SGHVS, CDR2 FQNEAQ, per germline. The germline V and J ends were trimmed by 4 bases and 3 bases, with 16 bases remaining between them. CDR3 loop: CASSSLKTTDYEQYF. For the CDR3, the DNA is TGTGCCAGCAGCTCCCTGAAAACGACAGACTACGAGCAGTACTTC.

This clonotype was detected a few times. This chain uses TRBV20-1 with TRBJ2-5; D ambiguous. The V and J ends lost 7 bases and 2 bases respectively, with 11 bases between them. The germline CDR1 and CDR2 sequences are DFQATT and SNEGSKA (reference sequence). This CDR3 is 12 amino acids long. CDR3 protein: CSVLVGQETQYF. The CDR3 DNA sequence: TGCAGTGTTTTAGTCGGGCAAGAGACCCAGTACTTC.

The chain recombines TRBV7-2 with TRBJ1-3; D unresolved. Germline lookup yields CDR1 SGHTA and CDR2 FQGNSA. V gave up 5 bases and J gave up 0 bases, with 11 bases separating them. The CDR3 is made up of 15 amino acids. The CDR3 DNA follows: TGTGCCAGCAGCGGATGGGGTCGCTCTGGAAACACCATATATTTT. It yields the protein CASSGWGRSGNTIYF.